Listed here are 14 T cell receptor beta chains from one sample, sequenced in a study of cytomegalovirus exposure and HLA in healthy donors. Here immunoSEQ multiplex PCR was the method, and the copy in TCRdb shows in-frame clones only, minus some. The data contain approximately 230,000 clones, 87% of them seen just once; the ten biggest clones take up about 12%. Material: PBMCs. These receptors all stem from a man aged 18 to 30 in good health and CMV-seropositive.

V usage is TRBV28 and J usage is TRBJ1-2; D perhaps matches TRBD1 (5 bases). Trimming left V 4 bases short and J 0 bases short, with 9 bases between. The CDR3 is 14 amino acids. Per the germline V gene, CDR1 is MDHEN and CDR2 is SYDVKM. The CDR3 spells CASSWDGANYGYTF. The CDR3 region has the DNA TGTGCCAGCAGTTGGGACGGCGCTAACTATGGCTACACCTTC.

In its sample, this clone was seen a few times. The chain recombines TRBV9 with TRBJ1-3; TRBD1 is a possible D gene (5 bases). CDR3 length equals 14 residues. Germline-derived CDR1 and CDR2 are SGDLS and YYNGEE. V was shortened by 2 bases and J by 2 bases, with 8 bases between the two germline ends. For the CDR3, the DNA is TGTGCCAGCAGCGTCCAGGGACCTGGAAACACCATATATTTT. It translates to CASSVQGPGNTIYF.

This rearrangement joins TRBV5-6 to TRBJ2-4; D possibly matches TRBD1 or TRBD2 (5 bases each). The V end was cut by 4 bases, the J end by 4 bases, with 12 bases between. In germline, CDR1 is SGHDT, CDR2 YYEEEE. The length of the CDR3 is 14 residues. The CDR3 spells CASSPGASKNIQYF. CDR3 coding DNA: TGTGCCAGCAGCCCCGGGGCCAGTAAAAACATTCAGTACTTC.

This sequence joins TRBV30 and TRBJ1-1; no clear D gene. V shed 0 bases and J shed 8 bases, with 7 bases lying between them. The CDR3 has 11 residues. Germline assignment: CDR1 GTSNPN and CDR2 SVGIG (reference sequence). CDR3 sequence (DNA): TGTGCCTGGAGTGTATCTCGGGAAGCTTTCTTT. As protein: CAWSVSREAFF.

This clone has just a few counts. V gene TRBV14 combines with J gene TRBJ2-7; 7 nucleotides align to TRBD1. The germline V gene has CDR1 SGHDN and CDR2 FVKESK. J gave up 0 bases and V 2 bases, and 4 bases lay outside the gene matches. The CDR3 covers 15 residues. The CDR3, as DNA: TGTGCCAGCAGCCAATGGACAGGCAGCTCCTACGAGCAGTACTTC. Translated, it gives CASSQWTGSSYEQYF.

CDR3 amino acids: CASSRGQGSNQPQHF. CDR3 nucleotide sequence: TGTGCCAGCAGCAGGGGACAGGGGAGCAATCAGCCCCAGCATTTT. The rearrangement links TRBV5-6 to TRBJ1-5; the match to TRBD1 covers 10 bases. V was pared by 4 bases and J by 1 base, with 2 bases of the junction left unmatched. The CDR3 length is 15 residues. Germline V gene data show CDR1 as SGHDT and CDR2 as YYEEEE.

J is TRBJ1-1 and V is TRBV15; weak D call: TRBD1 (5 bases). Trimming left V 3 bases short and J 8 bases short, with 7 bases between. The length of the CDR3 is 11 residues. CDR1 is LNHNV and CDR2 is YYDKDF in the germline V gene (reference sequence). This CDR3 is CATSSWGEAFF. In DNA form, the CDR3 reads TGTGCCACCAGCAGTTGGGGCGAAGCTTTCTTT.

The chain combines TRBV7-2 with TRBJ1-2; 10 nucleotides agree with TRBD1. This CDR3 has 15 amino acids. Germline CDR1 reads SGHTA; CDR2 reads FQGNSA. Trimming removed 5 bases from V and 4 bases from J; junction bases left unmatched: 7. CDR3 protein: CASSLGTGVSYGYTF. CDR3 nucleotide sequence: TGTGCCAGCAGCCTGGGGACAGGGGTGAGCTATGGCTACACCTTC.

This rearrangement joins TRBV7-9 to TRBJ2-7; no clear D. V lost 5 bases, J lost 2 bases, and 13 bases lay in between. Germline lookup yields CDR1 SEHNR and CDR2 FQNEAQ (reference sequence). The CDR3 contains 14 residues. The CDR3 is CASSASGGTYEQYF. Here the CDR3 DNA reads TGTGCCAGCAGCGCATCGGGCGGCACCTACGAGCAGTACTTC.

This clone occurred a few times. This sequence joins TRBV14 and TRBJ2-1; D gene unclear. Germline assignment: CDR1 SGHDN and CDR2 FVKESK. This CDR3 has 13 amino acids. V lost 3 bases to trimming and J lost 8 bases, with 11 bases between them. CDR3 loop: CASSHFPVDEQFF. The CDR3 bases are TGTGCCAGCAGCCATTTCCCGGTCGATGAGCAGTTCTTC.

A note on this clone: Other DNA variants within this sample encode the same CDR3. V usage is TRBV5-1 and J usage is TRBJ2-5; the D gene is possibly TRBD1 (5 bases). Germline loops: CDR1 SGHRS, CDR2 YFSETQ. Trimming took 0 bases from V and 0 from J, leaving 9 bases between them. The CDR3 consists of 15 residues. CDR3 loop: CASSLGSGYQETQYF. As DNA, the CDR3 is TGCGCCAGCAGCTTGGGGTCAGGGTACCAAGAGACCCAGTACTTC.

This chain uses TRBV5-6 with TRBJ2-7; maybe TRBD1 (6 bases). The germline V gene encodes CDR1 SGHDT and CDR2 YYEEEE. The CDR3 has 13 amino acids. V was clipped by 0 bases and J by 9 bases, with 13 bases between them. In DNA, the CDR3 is TGTGCCAGCAGCTTGGAGGACAGTGGACGGCAGTACTTC. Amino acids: CASSLEDSGRQYF.

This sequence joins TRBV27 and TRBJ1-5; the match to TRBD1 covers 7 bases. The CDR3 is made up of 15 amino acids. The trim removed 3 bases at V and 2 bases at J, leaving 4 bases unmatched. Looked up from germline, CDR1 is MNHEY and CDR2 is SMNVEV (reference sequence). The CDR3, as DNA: TGTGCCAGCAGTTTCTCGACAGGGCGCAATCAGCCCCAGCATTTT. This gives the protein CASSFSTGRNQPQHF.

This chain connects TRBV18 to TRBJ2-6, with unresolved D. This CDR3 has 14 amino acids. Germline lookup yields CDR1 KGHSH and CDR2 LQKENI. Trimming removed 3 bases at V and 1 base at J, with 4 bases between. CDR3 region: CASSPGSGANVLTF. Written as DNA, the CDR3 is TGTGCCAGCTCACCGGGGTCTGGGGCCAACGTCCTGACTTTC.